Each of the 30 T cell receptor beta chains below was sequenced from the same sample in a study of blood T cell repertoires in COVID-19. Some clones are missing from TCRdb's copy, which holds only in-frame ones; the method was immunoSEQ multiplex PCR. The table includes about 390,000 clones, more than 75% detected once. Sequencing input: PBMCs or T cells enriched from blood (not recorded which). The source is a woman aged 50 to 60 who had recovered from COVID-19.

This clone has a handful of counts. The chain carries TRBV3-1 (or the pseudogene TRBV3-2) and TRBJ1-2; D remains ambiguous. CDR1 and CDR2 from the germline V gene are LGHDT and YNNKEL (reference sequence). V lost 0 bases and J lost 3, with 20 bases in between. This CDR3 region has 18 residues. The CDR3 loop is CASSQDLLTLETDYGYTF. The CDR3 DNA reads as TGTGCCAGCAGCCAAGATCTTTTAACCCTTGAAACGGACTATGGCTACACCTTC.

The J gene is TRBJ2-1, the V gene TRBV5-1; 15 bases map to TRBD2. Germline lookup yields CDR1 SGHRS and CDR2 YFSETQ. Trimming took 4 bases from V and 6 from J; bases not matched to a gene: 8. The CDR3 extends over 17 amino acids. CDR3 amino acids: CASSPGLAGGPGNEQFF. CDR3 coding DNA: TGCGCCAGCAGCCCCGGACTAGCGGGGGGGCCGGGCAATGAGCAGTTCTTC. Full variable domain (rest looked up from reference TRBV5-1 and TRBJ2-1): KAGVTQTPRYLIKTRGQQVTLSCSPISGHRSVSWYQQTPGQGLQFLFEYFSETQRNKGNFPGRFSGRQFSNSRSEMNVSTLELGDSALYLCASSPGLAGGPGNEQFFGPGTRLTVL.

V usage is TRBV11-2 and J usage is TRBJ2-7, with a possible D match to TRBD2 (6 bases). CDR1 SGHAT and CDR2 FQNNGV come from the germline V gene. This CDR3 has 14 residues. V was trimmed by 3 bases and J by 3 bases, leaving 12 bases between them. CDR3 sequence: CASSFGGRVYEQYF. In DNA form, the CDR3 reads TGTGCCAGCAGCTTCGGAGGGAGAGTCTACGAGCAGTACTTC.

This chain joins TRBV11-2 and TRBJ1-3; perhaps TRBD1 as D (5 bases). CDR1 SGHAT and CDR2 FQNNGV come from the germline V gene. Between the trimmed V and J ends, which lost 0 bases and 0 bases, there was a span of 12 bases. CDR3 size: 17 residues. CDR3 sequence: CASSLDLGGNSGNTIYF. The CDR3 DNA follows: TGTGCCAGCAGCTTAGATCTGGGGGGGAACTCTGGAAACACCATATATTTT.

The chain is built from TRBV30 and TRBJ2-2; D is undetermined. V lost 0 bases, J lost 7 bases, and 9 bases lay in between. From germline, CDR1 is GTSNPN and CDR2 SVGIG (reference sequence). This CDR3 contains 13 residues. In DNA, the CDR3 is TGTGCCTGGAGTGTATCAGGAATCGGGGAGCTGTTTTTT. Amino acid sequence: CAWSVSGIGELFF.

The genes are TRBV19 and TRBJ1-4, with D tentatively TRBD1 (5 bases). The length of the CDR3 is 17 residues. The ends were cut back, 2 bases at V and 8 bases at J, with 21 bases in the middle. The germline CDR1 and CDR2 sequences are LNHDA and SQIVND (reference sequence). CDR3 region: CASSITSRQRGNEKLFF. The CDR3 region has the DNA TGTGCCAGTAGTATAACCAGCCGACAGCGAGGAAACGAAAAACTGTTTTTT.

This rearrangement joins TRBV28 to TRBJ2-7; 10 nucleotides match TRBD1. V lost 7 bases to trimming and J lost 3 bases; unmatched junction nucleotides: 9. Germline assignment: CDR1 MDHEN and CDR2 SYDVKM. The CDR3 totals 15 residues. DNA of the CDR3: TGTGCCAGCACCGTTGGGACAGGGGAGGGCTACGAGCAGTACTTC. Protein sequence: CASTVGTGEGYEQYF.

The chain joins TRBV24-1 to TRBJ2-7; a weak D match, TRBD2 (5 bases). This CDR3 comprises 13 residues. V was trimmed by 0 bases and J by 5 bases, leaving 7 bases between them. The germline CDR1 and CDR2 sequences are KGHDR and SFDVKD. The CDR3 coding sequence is TGTGCCACCAGTGATTTGCGGGGAAACGAGCAGTACTTC. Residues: CATSDLRGNEQYF.

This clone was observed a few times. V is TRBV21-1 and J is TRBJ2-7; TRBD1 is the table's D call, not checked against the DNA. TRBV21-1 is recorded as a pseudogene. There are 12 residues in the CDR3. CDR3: CARQGSGYEQYF. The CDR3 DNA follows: TGTGCCAGACAGGGTTCTGGCTACGAGCAGTACTTC.

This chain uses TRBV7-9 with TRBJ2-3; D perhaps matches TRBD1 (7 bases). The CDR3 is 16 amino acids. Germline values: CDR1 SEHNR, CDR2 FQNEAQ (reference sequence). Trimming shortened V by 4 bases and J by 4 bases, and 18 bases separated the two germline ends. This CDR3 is CASSSRGVFRPDTQYF. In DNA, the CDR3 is TGTGCCAGCAGCTCCAGGGGGGTCTTCCGCCCAGATACGCAGTATTTT.

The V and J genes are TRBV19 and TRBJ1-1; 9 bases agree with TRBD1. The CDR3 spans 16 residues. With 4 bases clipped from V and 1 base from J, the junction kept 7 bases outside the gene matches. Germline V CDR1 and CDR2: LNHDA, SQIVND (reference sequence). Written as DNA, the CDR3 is TGTGCCAGTAGTAAGAGGACAGGGGCATCGAACACTGAAGCTTTCTTT. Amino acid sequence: CASSKRTGASNTEAFF.

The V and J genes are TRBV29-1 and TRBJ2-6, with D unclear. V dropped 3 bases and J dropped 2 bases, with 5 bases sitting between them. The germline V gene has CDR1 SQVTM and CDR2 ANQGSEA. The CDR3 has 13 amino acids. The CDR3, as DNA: TGCAGCGTTGACCGGGCTGGGGCCAACGTCCTGACTTTC. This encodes CSVDRAGANVLTF.

The CDR3 region is CASSLGDLRGSGNTIYF. In DNA, the CDR3 is TGTGCCAGCAGCTTAGGCGATTTGCGGGGAAGTGGAAACACCATATATTTT. The gene calls are TRBV13 and TRBJ1-3; D gene unclear. CDR1 and CDR2 from the germline V gene are PRHDT and FYEKMQ (reference sequence). The V end lost 0 bases, the J end lost 3 bases, and 15 bases lay between the germline ends. The CDR3 sequence is 17 residues long.

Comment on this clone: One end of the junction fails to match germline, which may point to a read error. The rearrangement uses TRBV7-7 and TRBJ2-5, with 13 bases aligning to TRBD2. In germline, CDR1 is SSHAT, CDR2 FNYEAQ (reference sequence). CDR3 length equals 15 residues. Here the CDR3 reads CASSSGLAGVETQYF. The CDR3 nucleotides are TGTGCTAGCAGCTCTGGACTAGCGGGGGTAGAGACCCAGTACTTC.

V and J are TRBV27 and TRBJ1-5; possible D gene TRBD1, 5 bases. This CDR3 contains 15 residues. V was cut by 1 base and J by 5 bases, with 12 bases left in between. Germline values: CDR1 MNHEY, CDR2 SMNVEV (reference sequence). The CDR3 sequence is CASSLYGGVDQPQHF. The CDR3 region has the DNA TGTGCCAGCAGTTTATACGGGGGGGTGGATCAGCCCCAGCATTTT.

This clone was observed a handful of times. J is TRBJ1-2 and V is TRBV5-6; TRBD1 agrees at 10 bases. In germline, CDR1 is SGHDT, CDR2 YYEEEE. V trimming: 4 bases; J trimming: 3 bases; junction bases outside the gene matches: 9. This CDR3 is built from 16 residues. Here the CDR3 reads CASSPSTTGGYYGYTF. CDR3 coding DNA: TGTGCCAGCAGCCCATCCACGACAGGGGGCTACTATGGCTACACCTTC.

The CDR3 DNA is TGTGCCACCAGCAGAGATCGCGGGGTAGCGGGTAGAACTAGCACAGATACGCAGTATTTT. Amino acid sequence: CATSRDRGVAGRTSTDTQYF. V gene TRBV15 combines with J gene TRBJ2-3; 7 bases agree with TRBD2. With V trimmed by 0 bases and J by 0 bases, 15 bases remained unmatched. Germline CDR1 is LNHNV and CDR2 is YYDKDF (reference sequence). The CDR3 runs 20 residues. Full variable domain (remainder filled in from reference TRBV15 and TRBJ2-3): DAMVIQNPRYQVTQFGKPVTLSCSQTLNHNVMYWYQQKSSQAPKLLFHYYDKDFNNEADTPDNFQSRRPNTSFCFLDIRSPGLGDTAMYLCATSRDRGVAGRTSTDTQYFGPGTRLTVL.

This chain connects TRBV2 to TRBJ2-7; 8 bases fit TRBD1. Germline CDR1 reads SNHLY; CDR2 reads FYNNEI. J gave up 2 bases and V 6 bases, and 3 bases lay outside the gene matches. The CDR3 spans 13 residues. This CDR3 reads CASSRDRTYEQYF. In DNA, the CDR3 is TGTGCCAGCAGCCGGGACAGGACCTACGAGCAGTACTTC.

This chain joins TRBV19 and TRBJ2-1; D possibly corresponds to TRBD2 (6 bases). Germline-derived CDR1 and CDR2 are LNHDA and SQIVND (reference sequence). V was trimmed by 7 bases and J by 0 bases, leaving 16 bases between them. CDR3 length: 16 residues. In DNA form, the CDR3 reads TGTGCCAGTAATTCCTGGAAAGCGGGCTCCTACAATGAGCAGTTCTTC. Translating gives CASNSWKAGSYNEQFF.

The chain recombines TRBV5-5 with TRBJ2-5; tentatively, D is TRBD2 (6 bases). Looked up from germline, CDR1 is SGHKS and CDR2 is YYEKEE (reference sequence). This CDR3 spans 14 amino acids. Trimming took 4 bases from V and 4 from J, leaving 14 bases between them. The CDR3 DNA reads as TGTGCCAGCAGCCGACTAGTTCCCAGAGAGACCCAGTACTTC. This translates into CASSRLVPRETQYF.

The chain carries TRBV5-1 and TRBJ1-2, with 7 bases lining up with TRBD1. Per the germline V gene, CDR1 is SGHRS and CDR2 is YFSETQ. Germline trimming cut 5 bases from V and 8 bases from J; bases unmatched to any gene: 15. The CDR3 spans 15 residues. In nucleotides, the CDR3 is TGCGCCAGCAGAGGTGACAGGGCGTTAATAGGCGGCTACACCTTC. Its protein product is CASRGDRALIGGYTF.

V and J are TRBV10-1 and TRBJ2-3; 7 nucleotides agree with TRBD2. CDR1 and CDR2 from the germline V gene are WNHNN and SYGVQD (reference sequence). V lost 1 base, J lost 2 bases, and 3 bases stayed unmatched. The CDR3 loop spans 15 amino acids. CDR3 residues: CASSEWGGTTDTQYF. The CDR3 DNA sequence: TGCGCCAGCAGTGAGTGGGGGGGTACCACAGATACGCAGTATTTT.

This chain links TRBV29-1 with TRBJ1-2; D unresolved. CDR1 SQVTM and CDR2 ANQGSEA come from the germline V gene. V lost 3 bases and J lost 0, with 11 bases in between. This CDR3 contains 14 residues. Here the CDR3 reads CSVDQYEANYGYTF. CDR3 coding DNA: TGCAGCGTTGATCAATATGAGGCTAACTATGGCTACACCTTC.

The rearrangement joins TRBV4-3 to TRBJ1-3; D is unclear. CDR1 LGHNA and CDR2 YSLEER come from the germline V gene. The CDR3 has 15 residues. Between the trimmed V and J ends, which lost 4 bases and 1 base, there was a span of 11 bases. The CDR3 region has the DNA TGCGCCAGCAGCCCCGGAGTTTTATCTGGAAACACCATATATTTT. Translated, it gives CASSPGVLSGNTIYF.

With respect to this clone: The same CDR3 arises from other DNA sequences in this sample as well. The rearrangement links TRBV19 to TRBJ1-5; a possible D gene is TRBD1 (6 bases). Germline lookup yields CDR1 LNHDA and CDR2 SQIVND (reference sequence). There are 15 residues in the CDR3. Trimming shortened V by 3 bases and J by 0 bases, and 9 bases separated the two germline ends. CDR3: CASSIGQNSNQPQHF. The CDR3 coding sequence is TGTGCCAGTAGTATTGGACAGAATAGCAATCAGCCCCAGCATTTT.

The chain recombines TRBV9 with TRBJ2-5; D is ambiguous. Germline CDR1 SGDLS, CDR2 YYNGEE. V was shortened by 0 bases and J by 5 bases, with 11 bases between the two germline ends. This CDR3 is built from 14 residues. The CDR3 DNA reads TGTGCCAGCAGCGTAGGAGGCTCCACGGAGACCCAGTACTTC. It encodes CASSVGGSTETQYF.

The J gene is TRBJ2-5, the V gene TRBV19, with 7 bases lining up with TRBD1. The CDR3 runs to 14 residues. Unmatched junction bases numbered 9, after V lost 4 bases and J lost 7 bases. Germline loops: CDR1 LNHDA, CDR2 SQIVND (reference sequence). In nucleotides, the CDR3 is TGTGCCAGTAGTACCACGGGGACAGCTGGGACCCAGTACTTC. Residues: CASSTTGTAGTQYF.

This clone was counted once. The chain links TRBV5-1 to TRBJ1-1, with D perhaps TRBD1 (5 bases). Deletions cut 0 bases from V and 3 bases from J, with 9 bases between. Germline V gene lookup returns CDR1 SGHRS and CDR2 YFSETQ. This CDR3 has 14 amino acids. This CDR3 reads CASSLDAGHTEAFF. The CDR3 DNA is TGCGCCAGCAGCTTGGATGCAGGGCACACTGAAGCTTTCTTT.

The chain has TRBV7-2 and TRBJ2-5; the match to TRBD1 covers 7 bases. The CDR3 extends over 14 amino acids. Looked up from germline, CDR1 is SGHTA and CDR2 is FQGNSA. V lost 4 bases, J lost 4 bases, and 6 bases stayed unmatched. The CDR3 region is CASSYGQVRETQYF. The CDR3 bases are TGTGCCAGCAGCTACGGACAGGTCCGAGAGACCCAGTACTTC.

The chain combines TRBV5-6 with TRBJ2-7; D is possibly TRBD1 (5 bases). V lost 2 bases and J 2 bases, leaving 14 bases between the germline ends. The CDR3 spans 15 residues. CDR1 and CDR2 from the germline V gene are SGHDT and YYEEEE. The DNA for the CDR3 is TGTGCCAGCAGCTTTTGGGGCGGTACCGCCTACGAGCAGTACTTC. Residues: CASSFWGGTAYEQYF. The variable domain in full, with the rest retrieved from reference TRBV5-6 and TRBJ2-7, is DAGVTQSPTHLIKTRGQQVTLRCSPKSGHDTVSWYQQALGQGPQFIFQYYEEEERQRGNFPDRFSGHQFPNYSSELNVNALLLGDSALYLCASSFWGGTAYEQYFGPGTRLTVT.